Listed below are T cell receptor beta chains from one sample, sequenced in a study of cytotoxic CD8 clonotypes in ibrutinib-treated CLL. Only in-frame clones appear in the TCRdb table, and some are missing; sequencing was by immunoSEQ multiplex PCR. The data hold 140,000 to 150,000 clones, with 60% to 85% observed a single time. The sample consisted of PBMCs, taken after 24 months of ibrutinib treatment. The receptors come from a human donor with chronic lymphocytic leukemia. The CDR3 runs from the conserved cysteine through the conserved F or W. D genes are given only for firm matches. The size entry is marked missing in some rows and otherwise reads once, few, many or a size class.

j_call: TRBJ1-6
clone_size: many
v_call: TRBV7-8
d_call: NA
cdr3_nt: TGTGCCAGCAGCTTAGTGGGGGGGAATTCACCCCTCCACTTT
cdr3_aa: CASSLVGGNSPLHF

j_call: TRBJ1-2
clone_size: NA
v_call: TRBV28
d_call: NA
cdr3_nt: TGTGCCAGCAGTTTAGGGCAGTCTGGCGGCTACACCTTC
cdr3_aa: CASSLGQSGGYTF

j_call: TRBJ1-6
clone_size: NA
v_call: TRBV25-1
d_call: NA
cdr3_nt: TGTGCCAGCAGTGAGAAAAATTCACCCCTCCACTTT
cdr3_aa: CASSEKNSPLHF

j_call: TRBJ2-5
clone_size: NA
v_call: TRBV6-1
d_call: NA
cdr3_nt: TGTGCCAGCAGTGTCACTACTCAAGAGGGGACCCAGTACTTC
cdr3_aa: CASSVTTQEGTQYF

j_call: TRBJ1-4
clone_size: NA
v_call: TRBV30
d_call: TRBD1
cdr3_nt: TGTGCCTGGAGTCCTCGGACAGGGGGGGTTTTGGGTGAAAAACTGTTTTTT
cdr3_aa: CAWSPRTGGVLGEKLFF

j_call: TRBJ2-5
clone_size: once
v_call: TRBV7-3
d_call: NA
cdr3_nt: TGTGCCAGCAGCTTAAGTGGCGGGGAGACCCAGTACTTC
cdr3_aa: CASSLSGGETQYF

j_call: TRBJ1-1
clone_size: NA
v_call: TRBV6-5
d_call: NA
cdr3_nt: TGTGCCAGCACCGACCGGACTGAAGCTTTCTTT
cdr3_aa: CASTDRTEAFF

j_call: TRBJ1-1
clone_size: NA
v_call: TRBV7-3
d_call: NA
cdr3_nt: TGTGCCAGCAGGTCACGGGGGAACACTGAAGCTTTCTTT
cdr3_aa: CASRSRGNTEAFF

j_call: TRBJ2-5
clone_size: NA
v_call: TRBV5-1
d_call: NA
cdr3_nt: TGCGCCAGCAGCTTGTGGCAGGGCGGAGAGACCCAGTACTTC
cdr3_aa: CASSLWQGGETQYF

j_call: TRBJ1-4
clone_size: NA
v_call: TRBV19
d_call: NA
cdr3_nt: TGTGCCAGTAGCAAGGGGGTTGCTAATGAAAAACTGTTTTTT
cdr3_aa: CASSKGVANEKLFF

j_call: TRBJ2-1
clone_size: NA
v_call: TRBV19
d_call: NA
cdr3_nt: TGTGCCAGTAGTATCTTGGACCGCGATGATAATGAGCAGTTCTTC
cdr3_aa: CASSILDRDDNEQFF

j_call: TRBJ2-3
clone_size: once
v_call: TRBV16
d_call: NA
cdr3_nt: TGTGCCAGCAGCCAGAAGTTTCTTAATCCCATTGATACGCAGTATTTT
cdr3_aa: CASSQKFLNPIDTQYF

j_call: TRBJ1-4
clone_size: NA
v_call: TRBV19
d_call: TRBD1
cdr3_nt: TGTGCCAGTAGTATGGATGGGACAGGGGAAAAACTGTTTTTT
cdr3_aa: CASSMDGTGEKLFF

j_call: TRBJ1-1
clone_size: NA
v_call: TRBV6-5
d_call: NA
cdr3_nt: TGTGCCAGCAGTTACGGGGACACCAACACTGAAGCTTTCTTT
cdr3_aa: CASSYGDTNTEAFF

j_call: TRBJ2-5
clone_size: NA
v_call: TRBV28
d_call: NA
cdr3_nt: TGTGCCAGCTACGAAAGCCTTGGGGCCCAGTACTTC
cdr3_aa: CASYESLGAQYF

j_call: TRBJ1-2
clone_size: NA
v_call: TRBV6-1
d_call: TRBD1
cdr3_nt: TGTGCCAGCAGCGAGGGACAGGGTTATGGCTACACCTTC
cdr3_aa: CASSEGQGYGYTF

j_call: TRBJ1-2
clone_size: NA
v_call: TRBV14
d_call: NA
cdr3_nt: TGTGCCAGCAGCCAGGCTGGACGGAAGAACTATGGCTACACCTTC
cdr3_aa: CASSQAGRKNYGYTF

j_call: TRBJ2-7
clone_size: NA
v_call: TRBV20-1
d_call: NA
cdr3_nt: TGCAGTGCCCCCAGGGGCTACGAGCAGTACTTC
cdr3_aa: CSAPRGYEQYF

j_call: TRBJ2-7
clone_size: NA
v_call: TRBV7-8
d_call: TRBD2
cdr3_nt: TGTGCCAGCAGGCCACCGGGACTAGCGGGAGGCGGTGAGCAGTACTTC
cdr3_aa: CASRPPGLAGGGEQYF

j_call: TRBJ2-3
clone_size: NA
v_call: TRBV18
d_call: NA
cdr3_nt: TGTGCCAGCTCACCAATCTTTGGCGGGAGCACAGATACGCAGTATTTT
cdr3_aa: CASSPIFGGSTDTQYF

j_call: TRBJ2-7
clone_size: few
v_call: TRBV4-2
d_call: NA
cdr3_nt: TGTGCCAGCAGCCAAGATGGGACCCGCCGGGTCTACGAGCAGTACTTC
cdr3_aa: CASSQDGTRRVYEQYF

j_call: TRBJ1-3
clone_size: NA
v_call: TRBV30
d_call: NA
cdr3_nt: TGTGCCTGGAGTTACCCCCCTATTTGGCAGAAGAACCCTGGAAACACCATATATTTT
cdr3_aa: CAWSYPPIWQKNPGNTIYF